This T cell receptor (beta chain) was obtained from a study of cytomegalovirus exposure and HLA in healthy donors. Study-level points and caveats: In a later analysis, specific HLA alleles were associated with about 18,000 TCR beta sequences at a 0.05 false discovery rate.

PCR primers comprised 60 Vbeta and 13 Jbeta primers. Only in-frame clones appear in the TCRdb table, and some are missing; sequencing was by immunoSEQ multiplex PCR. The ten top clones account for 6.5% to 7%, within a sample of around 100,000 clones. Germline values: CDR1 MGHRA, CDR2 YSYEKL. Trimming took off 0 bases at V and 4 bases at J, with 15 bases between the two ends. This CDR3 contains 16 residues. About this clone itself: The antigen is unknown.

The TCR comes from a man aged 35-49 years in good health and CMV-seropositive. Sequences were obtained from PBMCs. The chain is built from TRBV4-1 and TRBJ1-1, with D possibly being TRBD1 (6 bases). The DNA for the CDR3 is TGCGCCAGCAGCCAAGACCCGGCGGGGGCCCCCACTGAAGCTTTCTTT. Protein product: CASSQDPAGAPTEAFF.